One and the same sample provided the 27 T cell receptor beta chains below, sequenced in a study of CD8+ T cells in alopecia areata (dated by TCRdb to between 2018 and 2020). Library preparation used the immunoSEQ multiplex PCR assay. RNA was extracted from all samples and reverse transcribed into cDNA, which served as template for TCR sequencing. What TCRdb holds here is the immuneACCESS table cut down to in-frame rearrangements. Part of the clones is not present; checked against another copy, under half of the missing clones reflect an unresolved V gene, and the others are unexplained. For this sample the table gives 110,000 to 150,000 clones, of which about three fifths were detected only once. 36% of the sample belongs to the ten largest clones. Material: CD8+ T cells sorted from blood. The receptor source for this set is a human donor in good health.

V gene TRBV30 combines with J gene TRBJ2-7; 7 bases are shared with TRBD2. Losses at the gene ends were 3 bases for V and 1 base for J; bases not matched to a gene: 12. The CDR3 spans 16 residues. In germline, CDR1 is GTSNPN, CDR2 SVGIG (reference sequence). The CDR3 here is CAWSEMTGLESYEQYF. As DNA, the CDR3 is TGTGCCTGGAGCGAGATGACTGGACTAGAATCCTACGAGCAGTACTTC.

The chain links TRBV2 to TRBJ1-2; D is unclear. This CDR3 has 9 residues. V lost 3 bases and J 7 bases, leaving 0 bases between the germline ends. CDR1 SNHLY and CDR2 FYNNEI come from the germline V gene. This chain's CDR3 is CASSDGYTF. The CDR3 nucleotides are TGTGCCAGCAGTGATGGCTACACCTTC.

This chain links TRBV19 with TRBJ2-7; D gene ambiguous. Germline V gene data show CDR1 as LNHDA and CDR2 as SQIVND (reference sequence). CDR3 length: 14 residues. Trimming stripped 4 bases from V and 3 bases from J, with 13 bases between. CDR3 sequence: CASSTGQADYEQYF. In DNA form, the CDR3 reads TGTGCCAGTAGTACCGGGCAGGCGGACTACGAGCAGTACTTC. Looking up the rest from reference TRBV19 and TRBJ2-7 gives the full variable domain: DGGITQSPKYLFRKEGQNVTLSCEQNLNHDAMYWYRQDPGQGLRLIYYSQIVNDFQKGDIAEGYSVSREKKESFPLTVTSAQKNPTAFYLCASSTGQADYEQYFGPGTRLTVT.

The chain links TRBV5-1 to TRBJ2-1; TRBD2 matches at 15 bases. Germline assignment: CDR1 SGHRS and CDR2 YFSETQ. The CDR3 contains 21 residues. With V trimmed by 4 bases and J by 2 bases, 16 bases remained unmatched. CDR3 region: CASSPIHPGLAGGLTYNEQFF. The DNA for the CDR3 is TGCGCCAGCAGCCCGATACACCCGGGACTAGCGGGAGGACTAACCTACAATGAGCAGTTCTTC. Full variable domain (missing parts from reference TRBV5-1 and TRBJ2-1): KAGVTQTPRYLIKTRGQQVTLSCSPISGHRSVSWYQQTPGQGLQFLFEYFSETQRNKGNFPGRFSGRQFSNSRSEMNVSTLELGDSALYLCASSPIHPGLAGGLTYNEQFFGPGTRLTVL.

In DNA form, the CDR3 reads TGTGCCAGCAGTGAAGCAAATCGACGTATTGACAATGAGCAGTTCTTC. Residues: CASSEANRRIDNEQFF. J is TRBJ2-1 and V is TRBV6-1; no firm D call. The V and J ends lost 0 bases and 5 bases respectively, with 14 bases between them. Looked up from germline, CDR1 is MNHNS and CDR2 is SASEGT. The CDR3 length is 16 residues.

The rearrangement joins TRBV7-9 to TRBJ1-2, with 10 bases that match TRBD1. The CDR3 spans 17 residues. The V segment lost 1 base and the J segment 6 bases; nucleotides outside the gene matches: 11. Germline V gene sequence: CDR1 SEHNR, CDR2 FQNEAQ (reference sequence). The CDR3 DNA reads TGTGCCAGCAGCTTAGGGGCTGAACCGGGACAGGGGAATGGCTACACCTTC. Translating gives CASSLGAEPGQGNGYTF.

The chain carries TRBV29-1 and TRBJ2-3; D call uncertain. This CDR3 comprises 12 residues. Trimming pared 3 bases from V and 8 bases from J, leaving 12 bases between. CDR1 is SQVTM and CDR2 is ANQGSEA in the germline V gene. The CDR3 bases are TGCAGCGTTGATTCCGAATGGGGTACGCAGTATTTT. It translates to CSVDSEWGTQYF.

This rearrangement joins TRBV29-1 to TRBJ2-7, with a weak D call TRBD1 (6 bases). Germline CDR1 and CDR2: SQVTM and ANQGSEA. Trimming took 5 bases from V and 2 from J, leaving 13 bases between them. CDR3 size: 13 residues. CDR3 in amino acids: CSVLQGSTYEQYF. In DNA, the CDR3 is TGCAGCGTTTTACAGGGTAGCACCTACGAGCAGTACTTC.

The V and J genes are TRBV7-6 and TRBJ2-7; maybe TRBD1 (6 bases). Per the germline V gene, CDR1 is SGHVS and CDR2 is FNYEAQ. This CDR3 contains 14 residues. V was trimmed by 0 bases and J by 2 bases, leaving 8 bases between them. CDR3 sequence: CASSLARTAYEQYF. In DNA, the CDR3 is TGTGCCAGCAGCTTAGCGCGGACAGCCTACGAGCAGTACTTC.

This clone has more than one count but fewer than ten. The chain couples TRBV6-6 to TRBJ2-3; TRBD2 matches at 8 bases. The CDR3 covers 14 residues. Looked up from germline, CDR1 is MNHNY and CDR2 is SVGAGI (reference sequence). With V trimmed by 4 bases and J by 4 bases, 4 bases remained unmatched. CDR3 in amino acids: CASSSGTSPDTQYF. The CDR3 DNA follows: TGTGCCAGCAGTTCCGGGACTAGTCCAGATACGCAGTATTTT.

The genes are TRBV10-3 and TRBJ2-1; D is uncertain. Deletions cut 0 bases from V and 8 bases from J, with 5 bases between. The germline V gene encodes CDR1 ENHRY and CDR2 SYGVKD. The CDR3 covers 12 residues. The CDR3 loop is CAISESADEQFF. The CDR3 DNA sequence: TGTGCCATCAGTGAGTCCGCCGATGAGCAGTTCTTC.

CDR3 coding DNA: TGTGCCAGCAGGCGACAGGGCCCCCACAATGAGCAGTTCTTC. Protein: CASRRQGPHNEQFF. This rearrangement joins TRBV6-5 to TRBJ2-1; TRBD1 agrees at 7 bases. This CDR3 contains 14 residues. After removal of 6 bases from V and 5 bases from J, the junction contained 7 bases not matched to a gene. In germline, CDR1 is MNHEY, CDR2 SVGAGI.

This clone was seen a few times. This chain links TRBV29-1 with TRBJ2-7, with D perhaps being TRBD1 or TRBD2 (5 bases each). This CDR3 region has 15 residues. The V end lost 5 bases, the J end lost 2 bases, and 19 bases lay between the germline ends. The germline V gene encodes CDR1 SQVTM and CDR2 ANQGSEA. The CDR3 region has the DNA TGCAGCGTTTGGGACCCCCGCCACCGCCCCTACGAGCAGTACTTC. Protein sequence: CSVWDPRHRPYEQYF.

This clone is a singleton in its sample. The J gene is TRBJ1-1, the V gene TRBV11-2; D gene unclear. This CDR3 spans 12 amino acids. Per the germline V gene, CDR1 is SGHAT and CDR2 is FQNNGV. Deletions cut 0 bases from V and 3 bases from J, with 2 bases between. This chain's CDR3 is CASSLEDTEAFF. The CDR3 bases are TGTGCCAGCAGCTTAGAGGACACTGAAGCTTTCTTT.

The chain combines TRBV9 with TRBJ2-3; TRBD1 matches 7 bases. This CDR3 is 13 amino acids long. The germline V gene has CDR1 SGDLS and CDR2 YYNGEE. The ends lost 8 bases at V and 3 bases at J; junction bases unmatched: 6. The DNA for the CDR3 is TGTGCCAGTGGACAGGAAGGGACAGATACGCAGTATTTT. Translating it yields CASGQEGTDTQYF.

The chain uses TRBV27 and TRBJ2-5; 9 nucleotides align to TRBD1. CDR1 MNHEY and CDR2 SMNVEV come from the germline V gene (reference sequence). CDR3 size: 19 residues. Unmatched junction bases numbered 21, after V lost 6 bases and J lost 4 bases. The CDR3 nucleotides read TGTGCCAGCAGCACGTCTTCCTTCGACAGGGGGGGGTTGGGAGAGACCCAGTACTTC. It translates to CASSTSSFDRGGLGETQYF.

This chain links TRBV9 with TRBJ1-2; weak D call: TRBD1 (6 bases). The V gene lost 4 bases and the J gene lost 4 bases, with 8 bases spanning the gap. Germline CDR1 SGDLS, CDR2 YYNGEE. The length of the CDR3 is 12 residues. CDR3 residues: CASSTQGYGYTF. DNA for the CDR3: TGTGCCAGCAGCACACAGGGCTATGGCTACACCTTC.

The chain joins TRBV7-9 to TRBJ2-3; D is undetermined. Trimming removed 5 bases at V and 2 bases at J, with 14 bases between. This CDR3 has 15 residues. Germline V CDR1 and CDR2: SEHNR, FQNEAQ (reference sequence). CDR3 bases: TGTGCCAGCAGCCTGCTCGAGCCGGTCACAGATACGCAGTATTTT. Translated, it gives CASSLLEPVTDTQYF. Filled out from reference TRBV7-9 and TRBJ2-3, the complete variable domain reads DTGVSQNPRHKITKRGQNVTFRCDPISEHNRLYWYRQTLGQGPEFLTYFQNEAQLEKSRLLSDRFSAERPKGSFSTLEIQRTEQGDSAMYLCASSLLEPVTDTQYFGPGTRLTVL.

This clone showed up just a few times. The chain couples TRBV6-6 to TRBJ2-1, with 8 bases identical to TRBD2. Germline V gene sequence: CDR1 MNHNY, CDR2 SVGAGI (reference sequence). CDR3 length: 16 residues. V lost 1 base to trimming and J lost 9 bases; unmatched junction nucleotides: 11. CDR3 residues: CASSYFGREGQREQFF. The DNA of the CDR3 is TGTGCCAGCAGTTACTTCGGACGGGAGGGCCAACGTGAGCAGTTCTTC.

V gene TRBV4-1 combines with J gene TRBJ2-7; 8 nucleotides line up with TRBD1. This CDR3 region has 15 residues. Germline CDR1 reads MGHRA; CDR2 reads YSYEKL. V lost 1 base to trimming and J lost 0 bases; unmatched junction nucleotides: 2. The CDR3 DNA reads as TGCGCCAGCAGCCAAGCGGACAGGGACTCCTACGAGCAGTACTTC. Translating it yields CASSQADRDSYEQYF.

The rearrangement joins TRBV9 to TRBJ1-2; TRBD1 might be the D (5 bases). CDR1 is SGDLS and CDR2 is YYNGEE in the germline V gene. The V end lost 6 bases, the J end lost 3 bases, and 15 bases lay between the germline ends. The CDR3 covers 14 residues. The CDR3 sequence: CASTASGGDYGYTF. DNA for the CDR3: TGTGCCAGCACCGCCTCGGGAGGGGACTATGGCTACACCTTC.

The chain carries TRBV23-1 and TRBJ1-2, with TRBD1 identical over 8 bases. TRBV23-1 falls under the ORF class, with uncertain function. The CDR3 contains 14 residues. V shed 0 bases, J shed 8 bases, and the junction held 5 bases outside the gene matches. The DNA of the CDR3 is TGCGCCAGCAGTCAATCGGACAGGGCTTCGGGCTACACCTTC. Protein sequence: CASSQSDRASGYTF.

The genes are TRBV7-8 and TRBJ2-4; D is possibly TRBD2 (6 bases). The CDR3 sequence is 17 residues long. Germline lookup yields CDR1 SGHVS and CDR2 FQNEAQ. Trimming removed 4 bases at V and 0 bases at J, with 16 bases between. The CDR3 DNA reads as TGTGCCAGCAGCTACCTCGGAACGGGACTAGCCAAAAACATTCAGTACTTC. Residues: CASSYLGTGLAKNIQYF. The full variable domain, its missing parts supplied by reference TRBV7-8 and TRBJ2-4, is GAGVSQSPRYKVAKRGQDVALRCDPISGHVSLFWYQQALGQGPEFLTYFQNEAQLDKSGLPSDRFFAERPEGSVSTLKIQRTQQEDSAVYLCASSYLGTGLAKNIQYFGAGTRLSVL.

The gene calls are TRBV2 and TRBJ1-3; TRBD1 agrees at 7 bases. V lost 7 bases, J lost 3 bases, and 9 bases stayed unmatched. This CDR3 has 15 amino acids. CDR1 and CDR2 from the germline V gene are SNHLY and FYNNEI. The CDR3 coding sequence is TGTGCCAGCACCACTACAGGGGCGCGTGGAAACACCATATATTTT. The encoded protein is CASTTTGARGNTIYF.

This clone was detected a few times. The sample has other DNA sequences that encode this CDR3 too. J is TRBJ2-3 and V is TRBV9; 12 bases fit TRBD2. Germline values: CDR1 SGDLS, CDR2 YYNGEE. The CDR3 extends over 16 amino acids. After removal of 0 bases from V and 4 bases from J, the junction contained 3 bases not matched to a gene. The CDR3 DNA reads as TGTGCCAGCAGCGTAGAGCTAGCGGGAGGGGCAGATACGCAGTATTTT. Its protein product is CASSVELAGGADTQYF. Full variable domain (rest looked up from reference TRBV9 and TRBJ2-3): DSGVTQTPKHLITATGQRVTLRCSPRSGDLSVYWYQQSLDQGLQFLIQYYNGEERAKGNILERFSAQQFPDLHSELNLSSLELGDSALYFCASSVELAGGADTQYFGPGTRLTVL.

This clone has only one observation. The genes are TRBV6-1 and TRBJ2-6; the D is unclear. The CDR3 loop spans 20 amino acids. Looked up from germline, CDR1 is MNHNS and CDR2 is SASEGT. V lost 2 bases and J lost 1, with 21 bases in between. The CDR3 sequence: CASSEPEYWVILSGANVLTF. In nucleotides, the CDR3 is TGTGCCAGCAGTGAACCCGAGTACTGGGTTATCCTGTCTGGGGCCAACGTCCTGACTTTC.

This clone was counted between two and nine times. The V and J genes are TRBV29-1 and TRBJ1-1; D gene unclear. This CDR3 contains 11 residues. Germline-derived CDR1 and CDR2 are SQVTM and ANQGSEA. The V end was cut by 6 bases, the J end by 6 bases, with 11 bases between. As DNA, the CDR3 is TGCAGCGTGGCCGGGAGATCTGAAGCTTTCTTT. It specifies CSVAGRSEAFF.